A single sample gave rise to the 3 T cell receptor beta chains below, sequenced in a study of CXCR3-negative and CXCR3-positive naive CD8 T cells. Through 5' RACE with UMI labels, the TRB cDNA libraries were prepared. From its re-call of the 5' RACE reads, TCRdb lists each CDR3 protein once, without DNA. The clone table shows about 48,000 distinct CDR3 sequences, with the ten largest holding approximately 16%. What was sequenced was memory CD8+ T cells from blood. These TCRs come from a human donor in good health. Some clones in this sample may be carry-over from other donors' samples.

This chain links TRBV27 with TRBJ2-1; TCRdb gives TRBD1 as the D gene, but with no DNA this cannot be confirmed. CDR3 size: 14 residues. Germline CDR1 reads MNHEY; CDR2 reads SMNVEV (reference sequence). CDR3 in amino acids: CASSSPLPGTGEFF.

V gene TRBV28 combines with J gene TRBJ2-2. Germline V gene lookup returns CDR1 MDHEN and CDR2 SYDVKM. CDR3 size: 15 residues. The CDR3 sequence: CASSLRTTGPGELFF.

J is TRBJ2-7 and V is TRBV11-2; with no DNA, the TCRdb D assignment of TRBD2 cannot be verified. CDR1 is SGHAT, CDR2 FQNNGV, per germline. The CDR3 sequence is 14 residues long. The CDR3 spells CASSLVASDYEQYF.